The 10 T cell receptor beta chains given below trace back to one sample, sequenced in a study of immune evolution from preneoplasia to lung adenocarcinoma. Method: immunoSEQ multiplex PCR; TCRdb's copy keeps in-frame clones and lacks some. The table records roughly 4,200 clones, more than 70% of them present only once. What was sequenced was FFPE minimally invasive lung adenocarcinoma tissue. These receptors were collected from a person between 65 and 79 years old with lung adenocarcinoma.

This sequence joins TRBV7-9 and TRBJ2-3; D remains unclear. V lost 2 bases, J lost 4 bases, and 19 bases lay in between. The germline gives CDR1 SEHNR, CDR2 FQNEAQ (reference sequence). The CDR3 is made up of 17 amino acids. CDR3 region: CASSLRRAALKSDTQYF. CDR3 bases: TGTGCCAGCAGCTTACGACGGGCAGCACTTAAATCAGATACGCAGTATTTT.

The chain combines TRBV4-1 with TRBJ1-4, with D unresolved. V lost 1 base and J 8 bases, leaving 5 bases between the germline ends. CDR1 is MGHRA and CDR2 is YSYEKL in the germline V gene. The CDR3 contains 12 residues. The CDR3 sequence: CASSQGSEKLFF. CDR3 DNA sequence: TGCGCCAGCAGCCAAGGGAGCGAAAAACTGTTTTTT.

The V and J genes are TRBV6-4 and TRBJ1-6; 7 bases map to TRBD1. The ends lost 3 bases at V and 7 bases at J; junction bases unmatched: 9. The germline V gene has CDR1 MRHNA and CDR2 SNTAGT. This CDR3 comprises 16 residues. The CDR3 nucleotides read TGTGCCAGCAGTGAATCACGACAGGGTAGGAATTCACCCCTCCACTTT. This gives the protein CASSESRQGRNSPLHF.

V usage is TRBV11-2 and J usage is TRBJ2-7; 9 bases align to TRBD2. V lost 1 base, J lost 2 bases, and 6 bases stayed unmatched. The germline gives CDR1 SGHAT, CDR2 FQNNGV. CDR3 size: 16 residues. The CDR3 protein is CASSLGQAGGAYEQYF. The DNA of the CDR3 is TGTGCCAGCAGCTTAGGGCAGGCGGGAGGGGCCTACGAGCAGTACTTC.

V and J are TRBV29-1 and TRBJ2-4; D call uncertain. The CDR3 extends over 14 amino acids. Germline loops: CDR1 SQVTM, CDR2 ANQGSEA. V shed 1 base and J shed 2 bases, with 9 bases lying between them. DNA for the CDR3: TGCAGCGTTGAAGTCGGAAACCCCAAAAACATTCAGTACTTC. It codes for CSVEVGNPKNIQYF.

The count of this clone is one. The CDR3: CASSYARNQPQHF. The CDR3 DNA reads as TGTGCCAGCAGCTACGCCAGGAATCAGCCCCAGCATTTT. This sequence joins TRBV7-2 and TRBJ1-5; D is unclear. V was trimmed by 4 bases and J by 4 bases, leaving 8 bases between them. The CDR3 has 13 residues. The germline V gene has CDR1 SGHTA and CDR2 FQGNSA.

The chain recombines TRBV27 with TRBJ2-7, with D uncertain. Germline loops: CDR1 MNHEY, CDR2 SMNVEV (reference sequence). V shed 9 bases and J shed 2 bases, with 11 bases lying between them. The CDR3 is made up of 12 amino acids. The CDR3 coding sequence is TGTGCCAGTCCGGTCCGGACCTACGAGCAGTACTTC. Its protein product is CASPVRTYEQYF.

This chain joins TRBV11-2 and TRBJ1-2, with TRBD1 matching over 8 bases. The J segment lost 5 bases and the V segment lost 1 base, leaving 12 bases of the junction unmatched. Germline CDR1 reads SGHAT; CDR2 reads FQNNGV. The length of the CDR3 is 17 residues. This CDR3 reads CASSLGLTGATPYGYTF. For the CDR3, the DNA is TGTGCCAGCAGCTTAGGATTGACAGGGGCAACCCCATATGGCTACACCTTC.

The rearrangement links TRBV15 to TRBJ1-5, with TRBD1 identical over 8 bases. Germline loops: CDR1 LNHNV, CDR2 YYDKDF (reference sequence). This CDR3 region has 17 residues. The trim removed 5 bases at V and 0 bases at J, leaving 9 bases unmatched. CDR3 coding DNA: TGTGCCACCAGCGGAGGACAGGGAGGTTATAGCAATCAGCCCCAGCATTTT. Its protein product is CATSGGQGGYSNQPQHF.

V usage is TRBV15 and J usage is TRBJ1-1; 10 bases agree with TRBD1. The CDR3 has 16 amino acids. V trimming: 4 bases; J trimming: 0 bases; junction bases outside the gene matches: 5. CDR1 is LNHNV, CDR2 YYDKDF, per germline (reference sequence). CDR3 protein: CATSKTGGFMNTEAFF. CDR3 in DNA: TGTGCCACCAGCAAGACAGGGGGCTTCATGAACACTGAAGCTTTCTTT.